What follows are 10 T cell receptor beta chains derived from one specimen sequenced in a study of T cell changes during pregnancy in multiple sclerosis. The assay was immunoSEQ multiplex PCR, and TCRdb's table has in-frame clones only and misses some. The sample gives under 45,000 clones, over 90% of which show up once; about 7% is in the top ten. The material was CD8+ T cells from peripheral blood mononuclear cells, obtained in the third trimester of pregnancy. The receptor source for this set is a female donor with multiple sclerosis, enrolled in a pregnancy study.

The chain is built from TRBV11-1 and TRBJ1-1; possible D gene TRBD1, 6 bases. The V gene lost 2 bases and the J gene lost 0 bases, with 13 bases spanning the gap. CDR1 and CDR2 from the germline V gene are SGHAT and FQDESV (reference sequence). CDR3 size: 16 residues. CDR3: CASSLTRGQLNTEAFF. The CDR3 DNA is TGTGCCAGCAGCTTAACCCGAGGACAGTTGAACACTGAAGCTTTCTTT.

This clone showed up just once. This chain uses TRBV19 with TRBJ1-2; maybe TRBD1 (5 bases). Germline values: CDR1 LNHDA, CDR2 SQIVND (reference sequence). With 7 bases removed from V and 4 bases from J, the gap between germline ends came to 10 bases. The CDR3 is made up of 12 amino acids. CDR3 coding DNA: TGTGCCAGTAATTACGGGGGCTATGGCTACACCTTC. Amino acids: CASNYGGYGYTF.

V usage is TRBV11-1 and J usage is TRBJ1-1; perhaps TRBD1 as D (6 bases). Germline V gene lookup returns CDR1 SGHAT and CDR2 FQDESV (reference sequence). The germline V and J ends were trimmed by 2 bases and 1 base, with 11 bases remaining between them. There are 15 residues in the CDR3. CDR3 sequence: CASSLSMGQNTEAFF. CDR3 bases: TGTGCCAGCAGCTTATCAATGGGACAGAACACTGAAGCTTTCTTT.

The CDR3 nucleotides are TGTGCCAGCAGTGAAGCCGGGACAGTCCCAGATACGCAGTATTTT. Translating it yields CASSEAGTVPDTQYF. The chain links TRBV6-1 to TRBJ2-3; 7 nucleotides line up with TRBD1. The CDR3 length is 15 residues. Looked up from germline, CDR1 is MNHNS and CDR2 is SASEGT. V trimming: 0 bases; J trimming: 4 bases; junction bases outside the gene matches: 4.

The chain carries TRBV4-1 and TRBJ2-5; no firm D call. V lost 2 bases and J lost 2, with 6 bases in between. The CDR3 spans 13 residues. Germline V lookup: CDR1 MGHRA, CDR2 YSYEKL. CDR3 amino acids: CASSQRLQETQYF. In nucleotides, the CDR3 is TGCGCCAGCAGCCAAAGACTGCAAGAGACCCAGTACTTC.

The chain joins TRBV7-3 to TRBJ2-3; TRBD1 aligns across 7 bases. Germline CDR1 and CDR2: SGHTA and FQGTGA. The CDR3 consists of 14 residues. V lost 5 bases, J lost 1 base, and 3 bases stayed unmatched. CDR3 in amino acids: CASSPGQGTDTQYF. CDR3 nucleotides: TGTGCCAGCAGCCCTGGACAGGGCACAGATACGCAGTATTTT.

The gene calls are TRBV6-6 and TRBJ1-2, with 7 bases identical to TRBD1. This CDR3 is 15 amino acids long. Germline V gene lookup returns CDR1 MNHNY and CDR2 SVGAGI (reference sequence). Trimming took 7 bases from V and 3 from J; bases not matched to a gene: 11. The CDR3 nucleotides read TGTGCCAGCACGTACTTCCAGGGGGTTGACTATGGCTACACCTTC. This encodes CASTYFQGVDYGYTF.

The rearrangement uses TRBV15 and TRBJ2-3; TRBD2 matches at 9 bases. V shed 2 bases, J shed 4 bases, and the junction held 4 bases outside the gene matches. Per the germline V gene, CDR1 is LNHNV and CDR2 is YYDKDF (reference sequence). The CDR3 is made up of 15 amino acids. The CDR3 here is CATSRFAGGSDTQYF. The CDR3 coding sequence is TGTGCCACCAGCAGATTCGCGGGGGGGTCAGATACGCAGTATTTT. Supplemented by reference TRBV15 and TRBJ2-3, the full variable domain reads DAMVIQNPRYQVTQFGKPVTLSCSQTLNHNVMYWYQQKSSQAPKLLFHYYDKDFNNEADTPDNFQSRRPNTSFCFLDIRSPGLGDTAMYLCATSRFAGGSDTQYFGPGTRLTVL.

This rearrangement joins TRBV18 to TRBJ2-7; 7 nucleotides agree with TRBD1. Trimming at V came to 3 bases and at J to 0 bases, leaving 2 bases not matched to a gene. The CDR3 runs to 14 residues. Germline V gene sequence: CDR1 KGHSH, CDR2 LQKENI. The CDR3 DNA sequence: TGTGCCAGCTCACCGGGACAGAGCTCCTACGAGCAGTACTTC. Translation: CASSPGQSSYEQYF.

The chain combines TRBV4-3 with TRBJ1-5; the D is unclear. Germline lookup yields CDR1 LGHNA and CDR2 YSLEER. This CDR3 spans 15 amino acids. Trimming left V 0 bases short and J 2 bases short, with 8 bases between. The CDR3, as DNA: TGCGCCAGCAGCCAAGATCAGTATGGCAATCAGCCCCAGCATTTT. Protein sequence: CASSQDQYGNQPQHF.